The sequence of this T cell receptor (beta chain) was determined in a study of cytomegalovirus exposure and HLA in healthy donors. The germline gives CDR1 MNHNS, CDR2 SASEGT. The CDR3 covers 15 residues. V was clipped by 3 bases and J by 7 bases, with 16 bases between them. 60 Vbeta and 13 Jbeta primers were used in PCR. The assay was immunoSEQ multiplex PCR, and TCRdb's table has in-frame clones only and misses some. The repertoire includes 50,000 to 55,000 clones, 81% of them detected once, and under 2.5% sits in the top ten. As concerns this clone: Its antigen is not known.

Study-wide results and caveats: Analyses of presence/absence relied on an assumption of roughly uniform sequencing depth across donors.

Whereas donors were nominally healthy upon sampling, unrecorded immune exposures were probable. The clonotype originates from a boy aged 5-17 years in good health and CMV-seropositive. The chain joins TRBV6-1 to TRBJ1-5; the D is unclear. Sequencing used PBMCs. The DNA of the CDR3 is TGTGCCAGCAGTGATTTTGGGCGTACCCGACAGCCCCAGCATTTT. Translation gives CASSDFGRTRQPQHF.